Reported below is one TCR beta chain. These data are taken from a study of T cell changes during pregnancy in multiple sclerosis. TCRdb's copy holds only in-frame clones and misses some; the assay was immunoSEQ multiplex PCR. Of about 70,000 clones listed, approximately 94% are singletons. Germline V gene lookup returns CDR1 SGHKS and CDR2 YYEKEE (reference sequence). Trimming took 0 bases from V and 6 from J, leaving 13 bases between them. There are 14 residues in the CDR3. The sequenced sample was peripheral blood, obtained in the third trimester of pregnancy. The receptor was derived from a female donor with multiple sclerosis, enrolled in a pregnancy study. This chain connects TRBV5-5 to TRBJ2-7; a possible D gene is TRBD1 (5 bases). The CDR3 loop is CASSLAPRVPEQYF. The CDR3 DNA follows: TGTGCCAGCAGCTTGGCCCCCAGGGTTCCCGAGCAGTACTTC.